This T cell receptor (beta chain) is drawn from a study of T cells in Graves' hyperthyroidism and ophthalmopathy. About the study: Staff took peripheral blood when the initial diagnosis was made, before any treatment began.

Diagnostic decisions used clinical symptoms, serum thyroxine and TRAb, thyroid ultrasound and orbital computed tomography. TCR beta CDR3 regions were amplified from RNA. First-round RT-PCR with HTBI primers amplified the TCR CDR3 region. One entry per CDR3 protein results from TCRdb running MiXCR on the multiplex PCR reads. The sample has 550,000 to 650,000 distinct CDR3 sequences, approximately 14% seen once. This clonotype was seen a few times. The germline CDR1 and CDR2 sequences are MNHEY and SVGEGT. The J segment lost 9 bases and the V segment lost 7 bases, leaving 5 bases of the junction unmatched. The CDR3 is 12 amino acids.

Sequenced material: blood. The chain is built from TRBV6-2 or TRBV6-3 and TRBJ2-2, with TRBD2 identical over 7 bases. The clonotype was recovered from a woman younger than 45 with Graves' hyperthyroidism that later progressed to Graves' ophthalmopathy. The CDR3 here is CASISRERELFF. The CDR3 coding sequence is TGTGCCAGCATCTCGCGGGAGCGGGAGCTGTTTTTT.